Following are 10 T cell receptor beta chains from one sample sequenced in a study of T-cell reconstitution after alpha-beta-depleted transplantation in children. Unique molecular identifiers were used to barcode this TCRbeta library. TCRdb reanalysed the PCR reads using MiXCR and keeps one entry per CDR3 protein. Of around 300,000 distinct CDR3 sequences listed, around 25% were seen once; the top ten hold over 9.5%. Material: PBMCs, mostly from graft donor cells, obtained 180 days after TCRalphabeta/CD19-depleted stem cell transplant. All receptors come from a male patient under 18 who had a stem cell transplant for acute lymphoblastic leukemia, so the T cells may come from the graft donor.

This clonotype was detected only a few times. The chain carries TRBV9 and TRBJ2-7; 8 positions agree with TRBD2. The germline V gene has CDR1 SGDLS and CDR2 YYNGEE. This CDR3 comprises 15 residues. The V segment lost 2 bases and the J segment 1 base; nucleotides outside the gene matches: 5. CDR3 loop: CASSVQSGSSYEQYF. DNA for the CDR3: TGTGCCAGCAGCGTCCAAAGCGGGAGTTCCTACGAGCAGTACTTC. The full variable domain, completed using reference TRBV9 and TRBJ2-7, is DSGVTQTPKHLITATGQRVTLRCSPRSGDLSVYWYQQSLDQGLQFLIQYYNGEERAKGNILERFSAQQFPDLHSELNLSSLELGDSALYFCASSVQSGSSYEQYFGPGTRLTVT.

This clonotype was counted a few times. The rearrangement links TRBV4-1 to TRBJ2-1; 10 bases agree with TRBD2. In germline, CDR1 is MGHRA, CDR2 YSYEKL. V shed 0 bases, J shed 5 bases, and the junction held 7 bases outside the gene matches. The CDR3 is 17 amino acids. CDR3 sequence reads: CASSQEGGLAIHNEQFF. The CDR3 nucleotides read TGCGCCAGCAGCCAAGAAGGGGGACTAGCGATCCACAATGAGCAGTTCTTC.

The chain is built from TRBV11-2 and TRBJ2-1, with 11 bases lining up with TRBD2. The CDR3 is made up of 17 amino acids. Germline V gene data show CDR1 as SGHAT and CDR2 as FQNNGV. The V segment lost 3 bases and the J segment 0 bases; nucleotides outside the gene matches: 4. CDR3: CASSLEGLAASYNEQFF. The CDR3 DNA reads TGTGCCAGCAGCTTGGAGGGACTAGCGGCCTCCTACAATGAGCAGTTCTTC.

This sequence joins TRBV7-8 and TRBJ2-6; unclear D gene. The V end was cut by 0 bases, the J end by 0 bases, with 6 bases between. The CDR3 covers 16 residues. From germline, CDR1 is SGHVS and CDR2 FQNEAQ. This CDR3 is CASSLAGPSGANVLTF. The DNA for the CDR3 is TGTGCCAGCAGCTTAGCAGGTCCCTCTGGGGCCAACGTCCTGACTTTC.

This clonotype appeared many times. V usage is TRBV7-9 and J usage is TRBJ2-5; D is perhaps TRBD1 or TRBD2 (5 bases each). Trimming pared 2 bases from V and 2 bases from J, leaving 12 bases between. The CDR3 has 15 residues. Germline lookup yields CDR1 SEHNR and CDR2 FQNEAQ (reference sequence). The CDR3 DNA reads TGTGCCAGCAGCTTACAGCAGGGACCACAAGAGACCCAGTACTTC. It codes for CASSLQQGPQETQYF.

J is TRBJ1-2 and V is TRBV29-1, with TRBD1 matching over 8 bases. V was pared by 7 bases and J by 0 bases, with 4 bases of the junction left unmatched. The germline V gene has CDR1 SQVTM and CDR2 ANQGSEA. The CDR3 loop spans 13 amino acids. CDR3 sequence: CSGTGNPNYGYTF. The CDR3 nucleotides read TGCAGCGGGACAGGGAACCCTAACTATGGCTACACCTTC.

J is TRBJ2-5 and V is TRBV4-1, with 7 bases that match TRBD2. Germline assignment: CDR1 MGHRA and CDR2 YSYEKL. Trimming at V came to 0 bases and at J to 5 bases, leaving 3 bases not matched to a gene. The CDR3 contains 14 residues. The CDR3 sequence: CASSQEGLDETQYF. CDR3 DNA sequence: TGCGCCAGCAGCCAAGAAGGACTAGACGAGACCCAGTACTTC.

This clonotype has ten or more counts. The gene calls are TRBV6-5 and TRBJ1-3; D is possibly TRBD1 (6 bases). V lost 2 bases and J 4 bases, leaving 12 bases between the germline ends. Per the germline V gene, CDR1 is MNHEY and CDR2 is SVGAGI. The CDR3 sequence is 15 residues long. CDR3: CASSYGGGAGNTIYF. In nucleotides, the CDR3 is TGTGCCAGCAGTTACGGGGGGGGCGCCGGAAACACCATATATTTT.

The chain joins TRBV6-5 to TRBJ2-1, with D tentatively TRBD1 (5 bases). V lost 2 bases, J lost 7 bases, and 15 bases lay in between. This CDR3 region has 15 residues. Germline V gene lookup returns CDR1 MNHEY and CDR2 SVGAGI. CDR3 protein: CASSYGRAGLNEQFF. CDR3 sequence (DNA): TGTGCCAGCAGTTACGGCCGTGCAGGGTTAAATGAGCAGTTCTTC.

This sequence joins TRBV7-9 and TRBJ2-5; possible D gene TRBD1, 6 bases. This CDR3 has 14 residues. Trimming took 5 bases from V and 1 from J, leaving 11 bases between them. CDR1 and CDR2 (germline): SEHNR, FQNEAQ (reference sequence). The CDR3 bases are TGTGCCAGCAGCAAGGACAGACTCCAAGAGACCCAGTACTTC. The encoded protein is CASSKDRLQETQYF.